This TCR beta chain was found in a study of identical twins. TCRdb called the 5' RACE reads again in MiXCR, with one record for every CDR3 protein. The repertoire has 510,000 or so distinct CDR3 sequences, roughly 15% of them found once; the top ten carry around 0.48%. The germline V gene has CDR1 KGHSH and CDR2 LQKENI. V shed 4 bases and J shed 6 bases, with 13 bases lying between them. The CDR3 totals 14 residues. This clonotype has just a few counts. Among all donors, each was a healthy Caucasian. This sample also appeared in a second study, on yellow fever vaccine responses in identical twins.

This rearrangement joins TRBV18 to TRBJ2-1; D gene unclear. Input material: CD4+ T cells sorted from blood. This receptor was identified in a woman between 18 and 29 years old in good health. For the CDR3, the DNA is TGTGCCAGCTCACAAAACCCGGCAACCAATGAGCAGTTCTTC. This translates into CASSQNPATNEQFF.